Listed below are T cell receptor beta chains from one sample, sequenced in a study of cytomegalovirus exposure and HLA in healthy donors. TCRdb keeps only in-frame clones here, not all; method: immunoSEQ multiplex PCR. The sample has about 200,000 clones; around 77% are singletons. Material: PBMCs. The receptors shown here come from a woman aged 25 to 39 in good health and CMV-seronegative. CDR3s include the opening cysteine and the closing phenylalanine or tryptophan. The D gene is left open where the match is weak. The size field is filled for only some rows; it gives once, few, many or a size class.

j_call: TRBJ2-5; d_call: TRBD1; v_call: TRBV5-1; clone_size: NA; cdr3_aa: CASSPQGDRVETQYF; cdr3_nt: TGCGCCAGCAGCCCTCAAGGGGACAGGGTCGAGACCCAGTACTTC
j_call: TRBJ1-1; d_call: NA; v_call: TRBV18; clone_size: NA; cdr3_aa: CASRGDTEAFF; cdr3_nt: TGTGCCAGCCGCGGGGACACTGAAGCTTTCTTT
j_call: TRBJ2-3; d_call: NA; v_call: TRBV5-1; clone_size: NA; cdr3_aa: CASSIGPGSFGNTQYF; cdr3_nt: TGCGCCAGCAGCATCGGACCGGGAAGCTTTGGTAATACGCAGTATTTT
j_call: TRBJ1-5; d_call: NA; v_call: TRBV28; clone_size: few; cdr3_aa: CASSFSGPQHF; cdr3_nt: TGTGCCAGCAGCTTCTCCGGGCCCCAGCATTTT
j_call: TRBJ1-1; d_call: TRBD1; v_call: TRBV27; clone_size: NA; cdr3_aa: CASSFKAGGRNTEAFF; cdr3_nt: TGTGCCAGCAGTTTTAAGGCAGGGGGACGGAACACTGAAGCTTTCTTT
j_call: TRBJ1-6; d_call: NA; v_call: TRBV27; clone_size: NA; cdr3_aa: CASLRVGRNNSPLHF; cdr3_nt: TGTGCCAGCCTCCGCGTGGGGAGGAACAATTCACCCCTCCACTTT
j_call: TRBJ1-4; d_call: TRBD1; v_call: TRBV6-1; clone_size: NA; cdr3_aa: CASSERYRGNEKLFF; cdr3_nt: TGTGCCAGCAGTGAACGGTACAGGGGTAATGAAAAACTGTTTTTT
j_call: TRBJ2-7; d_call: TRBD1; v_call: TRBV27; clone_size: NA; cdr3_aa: CASSRTPAAGGRYEQYF; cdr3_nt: TGTGCCAGCAGCAGGACCCCTGCGGCAGGGGGCCGCTACGAGCAGTACTTC
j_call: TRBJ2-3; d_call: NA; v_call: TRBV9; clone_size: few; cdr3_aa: CASSVLPTDTQYF; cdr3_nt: TGTGCCAGCAGCGTACTCCCCACAGATACGCAGTATTTT
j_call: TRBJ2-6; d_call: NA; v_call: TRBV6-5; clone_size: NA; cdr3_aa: CASSIIPSGANVLTF; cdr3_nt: TGTGCCAGCAGTATTATCCCCTCTGGGGCCAACGTCCTGACTTTC
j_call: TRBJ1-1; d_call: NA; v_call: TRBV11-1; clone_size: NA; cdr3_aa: CASRAGLSNTEAFF; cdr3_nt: TGTGCCAGCAGGGCTGGTTTATCGAACACTGAAGCTTTCTTT
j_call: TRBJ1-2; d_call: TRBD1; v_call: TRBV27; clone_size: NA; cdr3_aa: CASSPDRGGNYGYTF; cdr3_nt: TGTGCCAGCAGTCCCGACAGGGGCGGTAACTATGGCTACACCTTC
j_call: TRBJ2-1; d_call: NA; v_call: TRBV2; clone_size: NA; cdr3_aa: CASSEALSVSFF; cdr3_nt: TGTGCCAGCAGTGAAGCTTTGAGCGTTTCATTCTTC
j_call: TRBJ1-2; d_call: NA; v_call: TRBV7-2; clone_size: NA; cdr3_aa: CASSLVGGYYGYTF; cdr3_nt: TGTGCCAGCAGCTTAGTTGGGGGGTACTATGGCTACACCTTC
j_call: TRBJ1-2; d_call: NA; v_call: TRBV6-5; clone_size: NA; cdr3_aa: CASSYSMVGDGGYTF; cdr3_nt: TGTGCCAGCAGTTACTCGATGGTCGGGGATGGGGGCTACACCTTC
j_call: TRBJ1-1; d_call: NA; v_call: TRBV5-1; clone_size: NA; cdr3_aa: CASSFTGGVNTEAFF; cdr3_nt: TGCGCCAGCAGTTTTACAGGAGGGGTGAACACTGAAGCTTTCTTT
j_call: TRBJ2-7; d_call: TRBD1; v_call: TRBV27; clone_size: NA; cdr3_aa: CASSLMPGQGVYEQYF; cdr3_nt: TGTGCCAGCAGTTTAATGCCGGGACAGGGGGTATACGAGCAGTACTTC
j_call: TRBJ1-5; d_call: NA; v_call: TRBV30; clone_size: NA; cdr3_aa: CAWSVRNQPQHF; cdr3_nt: TGTGCCTGGAGTGTCCGTAATCAGCCCCAGCATTTT
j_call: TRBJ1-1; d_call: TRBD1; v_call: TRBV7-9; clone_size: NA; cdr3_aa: CASSQPWTGAEAFF; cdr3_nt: TGTGCCAGCAGCCAACCCTGGACAGGCGCTGAAGCTTTCTTT
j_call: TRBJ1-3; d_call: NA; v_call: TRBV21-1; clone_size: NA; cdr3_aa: CASSKVGPGRDTIYF; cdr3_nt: TGTGCCAGCAGCAAAGTAGGGCCAGGGAGGGACACCATATATTTT
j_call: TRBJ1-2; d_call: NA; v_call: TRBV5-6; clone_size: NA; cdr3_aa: CASSLREILGRGYTF; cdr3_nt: TGTGCCAGCAGCTTACGGGAGATTTTAGGACGTGGCTACACCTTC
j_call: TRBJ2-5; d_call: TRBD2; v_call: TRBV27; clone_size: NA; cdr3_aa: CASSPQGGYQETQYF; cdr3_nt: TGTGCCAGCAGTCCCCAGGGAGGGTACCAAGAGACCCAGTACTTC
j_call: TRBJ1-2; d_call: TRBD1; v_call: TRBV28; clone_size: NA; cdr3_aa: CASSLPPTGGGYTF; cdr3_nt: TGTGCCAGCAGTTTGCCCCCGACAGGGGGAGGCTACACCTTC
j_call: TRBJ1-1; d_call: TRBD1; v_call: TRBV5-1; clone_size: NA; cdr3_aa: CATSLGQVGFEAFF; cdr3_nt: TGCGCCACCTCCCTCGGACAGGTCGGTTTTGAAGCTTTCTTT
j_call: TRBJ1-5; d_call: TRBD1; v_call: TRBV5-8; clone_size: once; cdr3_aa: CASSLGQVGNQPQHF; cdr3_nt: TGTGCCAGCAGCTTAGGACAGGTTGGCAATCAGCCCCAGCATTTT
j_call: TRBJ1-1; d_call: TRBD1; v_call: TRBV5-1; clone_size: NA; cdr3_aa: CASSLLDRDTEAFF; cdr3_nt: TGCGCCAGCAGCTTGTTGGACAGGGACACTGAAGCTTTCTTT
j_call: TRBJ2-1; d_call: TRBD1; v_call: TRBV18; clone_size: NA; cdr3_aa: CASSPDRETYNEQFF; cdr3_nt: TGTGCCAGCTCACCAGACAGGGAGACTTACAATGAGCAGTTCTTC
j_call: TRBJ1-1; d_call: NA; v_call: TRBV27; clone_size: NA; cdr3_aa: CASSWSGNTEAFF; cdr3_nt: TGTGCCAGCAGTTGGTCAGGTAACACTGAAGCTTTCTTT
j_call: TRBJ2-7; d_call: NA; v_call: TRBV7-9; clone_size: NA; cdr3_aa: CASSLRVYEQYF; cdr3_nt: TGTGCCAGCAGCCTCAGGGTCTACGAGCAGTACTTC
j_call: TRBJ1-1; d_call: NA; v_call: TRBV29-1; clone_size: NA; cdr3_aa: CSVALRMNTEAFF; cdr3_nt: TGCAGCGTCGCCCTCAGGATGAACACTGAAGCTTTCTTT
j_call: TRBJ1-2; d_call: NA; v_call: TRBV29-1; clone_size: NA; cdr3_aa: CSVERVQGGNYGYPF; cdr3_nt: TGCAGCGTTGAACGGGTGCAGGGCGGAAACTATGGCTACCCCTTC
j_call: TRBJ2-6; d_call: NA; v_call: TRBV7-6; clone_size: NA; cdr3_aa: CASSLTIGTSSGANVLTF; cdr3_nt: TGTGCCAGCAGCTTAACTATTGGGACATCCTCTGGGGCCAACGTCCTGACTTTC
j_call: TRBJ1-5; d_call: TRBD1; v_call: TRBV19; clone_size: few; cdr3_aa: CASSGTGAQPQHF; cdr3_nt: TGTGCCAGTAGTGGGACAGGCGCACAGCCCCAGCATTTT
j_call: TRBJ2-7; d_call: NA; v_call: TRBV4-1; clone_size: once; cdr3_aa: CASSHHHGDYEQYF; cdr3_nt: TGCGCCAGCAGCCACCATCACGGGGACTACGAGCAGTACTTC
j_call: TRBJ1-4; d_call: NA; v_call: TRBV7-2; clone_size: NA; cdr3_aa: CASSRRSAGVYEKLFF; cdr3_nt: TGTGCCAGCAGCCGAAGGTCCGCAGGGGTATACGAAAAACTGTTTTTT
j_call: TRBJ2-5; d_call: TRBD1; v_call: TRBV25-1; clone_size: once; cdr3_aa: CASSELGTVQTQYF; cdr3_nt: TGTGCCAGCAGTGAATTGGGGACAGTTCAGACCCAGTACTTC
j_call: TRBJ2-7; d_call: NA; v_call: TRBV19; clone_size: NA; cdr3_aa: CASSMAGNRYEQYF; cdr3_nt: TGTGCCAGTAGTATGGCGGGGAACCGCTACGAGCAGTACTTC
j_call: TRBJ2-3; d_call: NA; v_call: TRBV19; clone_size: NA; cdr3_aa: CASSFSGTSTDTQYF; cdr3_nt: TGTGCCAGTAGCTTTAGCGGTACTAGCACAGATACGCAGTATTTT
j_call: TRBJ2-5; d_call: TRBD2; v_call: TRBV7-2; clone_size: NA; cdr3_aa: CASSSGLAGGPGETQYF; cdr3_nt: TGTGCCAGCAGCTCGGGACTAGCGGGGGGGCCGGGAGAGACCCAGTACTTC
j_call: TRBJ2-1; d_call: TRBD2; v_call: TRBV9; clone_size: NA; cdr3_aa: CASGRESSYNEQFF; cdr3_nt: TGTGCCAGCGGGAGGGAGAGCTCCTACAATGAGCAGTTCTTC
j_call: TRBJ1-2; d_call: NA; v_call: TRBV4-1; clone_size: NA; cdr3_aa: CASSQEVADYGYTF; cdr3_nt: TGCGCCAGCAGCCAAGAGGTGGCTGACTATGGCTACACCTTC
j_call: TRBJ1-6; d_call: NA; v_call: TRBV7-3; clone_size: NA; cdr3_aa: CASTHPGNSPLHF; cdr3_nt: TGTGCCAGCACCCATCCAGGGAATTCACCCCTCCACTTT
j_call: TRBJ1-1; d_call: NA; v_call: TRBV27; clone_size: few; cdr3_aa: CASSWAVNTEAFF; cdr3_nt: TGTGCCAGCAGTTGGGCAGTAAACACTGAAGCTTTCTTT
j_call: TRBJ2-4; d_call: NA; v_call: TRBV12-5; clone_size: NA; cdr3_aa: CASGLARGAKNIQYF; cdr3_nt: TGTGCTAGTGGTTTGGCACGGGGAGCCAAAAACATTCAGTACTTC
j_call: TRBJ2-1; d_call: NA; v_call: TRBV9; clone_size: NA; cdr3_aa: CASSVAGTAGAAYNEQFF; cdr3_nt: TGTGCCAGCAGCGTAGCGGGGACAGCGGGAGCCGCCTACAATGAGCAGTTCTTC
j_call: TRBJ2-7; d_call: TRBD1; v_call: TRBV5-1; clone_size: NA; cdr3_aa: CASRFTGASSYEQYF; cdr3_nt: TGCGCCAGCAGGTTCACAGGGGCCAGCTCCTACGAGCAGTACTTC
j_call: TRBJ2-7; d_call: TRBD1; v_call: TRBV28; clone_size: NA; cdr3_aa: CASSGQGAISSYEQYF; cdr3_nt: TGTGCCAGCAGTGGACAGGGGGCTATAAGCTCCTACGAGCAGTACTTC
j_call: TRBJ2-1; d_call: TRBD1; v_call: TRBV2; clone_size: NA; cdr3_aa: CASRTRTGGHNEQFF; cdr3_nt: TGTGCCAGCAGAACCAGGACAGGGGGCCACAATGAGCAGTTCTTC
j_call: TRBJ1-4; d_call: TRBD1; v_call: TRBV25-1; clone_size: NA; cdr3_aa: CASSDMDRGGEKLFF; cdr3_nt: TGTGCCAGCAGTGATATGGACAGGGGGGGTGAAAAACTGTTTTTT
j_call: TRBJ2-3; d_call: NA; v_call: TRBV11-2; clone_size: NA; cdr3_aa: CASSLLNLGGWADTQYF; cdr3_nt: TGTGCCAGCAGCTTACTTAATCTCGGGGGTTGGGCAGATACGCAGTATTTT
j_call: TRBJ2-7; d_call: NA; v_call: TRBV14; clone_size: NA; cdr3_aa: CASSQLKGRSGDYEQYF; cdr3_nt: TGTGCCAGCAGCCAATTGAAGGGAAGGTCAGGGGATTACGAGCAGTACTTC
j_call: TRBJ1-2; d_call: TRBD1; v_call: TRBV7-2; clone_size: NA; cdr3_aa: CASSAVATGPGYTF; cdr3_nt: TGTGCCAGCAGCGCGGTGGCGACAGGGCCTGGCTACACCTTC
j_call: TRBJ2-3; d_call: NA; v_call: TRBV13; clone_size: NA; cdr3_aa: CASSLSRASTDTQYF; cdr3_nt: TGTGCCAGCAGCTTATCGCGAGCATCCACAGATACGCAGTATTTT